The TCR beta chain under discussion was sequenced for a study of graft-versus-host responses after intestinal transplantation. In the study overall: Each transplant was multivisceral, liver-intestinal, or isolated intestinal. Study-wide results and limits: GvH clones were identified in recipient marrow, with some first appearing in ileum or blood. Declining HvG levels early post-transplant were linked to peak circulating GvH clone levels.

Profiling relied on immunoSEQ multiplex PCR, and the TCRdb table lists in-frame clones only, not all of them. The table records roughly 92,000 clones, 75% to 90% of them present only once. CDR1 and CDR2 from the germline V gene are MNHNS and SASEGT. Trimming shortened V by 6 bases and J by 7 bases, and 17 bases separated the two germline ends. This CDR3 has 14 amino acids. Comment on this clone: Its antigen is unknown.

Sample: unstimulated CD4+ T cells sorted from spleen or lymph node cells, taken before intestinal transplant. This chain links TRBV6-1 with TRBJ2-3, with D possibly TRBD1 on 8 matching bases. This sequence originates from a human donor who received an intestinal transplant. The CDR3 region is CASSKDRDYHTQYF. DNA of the CDR3: TGTGCCAGCAGCAAGGACAGGGACTACCATACGCAGTATTTT.